The clone carrying this T cell receptor (beta chain) was detected once. Data came from immunoSEQ multiplex PCR; TCRdb stores just in-frame clones and leaves some out. The sample gives under 100,000 clones, 75% to 95% of which show up once; around 1.8% is in the top ten. This entry is derived from a study of T cell changes during pregnancy in multiple sclerosis. Sequencing was performed on peripheral blood, taken in the first trimester of pregnancy. The TCR sequence derives from a female donor in good health, enrolled as a control in a pregnancy study.

CDR3 in DNA: TGTGCCATCAGCGGAGACAGGTCGAGTGGAAACACCATATATTTT. Amino acid sequence: CAISGDRSSGNTIYF. The chain is built from TRBV10-3 and TRBJ1-3, with D tentatively TRBD1 (6 bases). CDR1 ENHRY and CDR2 SYGVKD come from the germline V gene. With 6 bases removed from V and 3 bases from J, the gap between germline ends came to 15 bases. CDR3 size: 15 residues.